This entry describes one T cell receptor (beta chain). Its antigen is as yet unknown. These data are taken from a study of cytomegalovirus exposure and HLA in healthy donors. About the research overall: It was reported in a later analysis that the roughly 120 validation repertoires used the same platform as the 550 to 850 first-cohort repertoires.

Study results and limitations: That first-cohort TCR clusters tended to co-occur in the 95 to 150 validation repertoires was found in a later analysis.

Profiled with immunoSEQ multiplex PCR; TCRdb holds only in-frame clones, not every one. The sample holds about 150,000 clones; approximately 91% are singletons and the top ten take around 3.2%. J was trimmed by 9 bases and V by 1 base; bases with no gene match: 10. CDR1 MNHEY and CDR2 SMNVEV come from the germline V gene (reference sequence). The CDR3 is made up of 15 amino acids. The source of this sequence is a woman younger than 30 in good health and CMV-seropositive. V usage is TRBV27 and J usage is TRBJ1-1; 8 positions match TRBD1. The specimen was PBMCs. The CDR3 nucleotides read TGTGCCAGCAGTTTATATGGTCAGGGGGCGCAAAAAGCTTTCTTT. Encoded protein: CASSLYGQGAQKAFF.